This T cell receptor beta chain comes out of a study of T cells in Graves' hyperthyroidism and ophthalmopathy. This clonotype was seen repeatedly, ten times or more. TCR beta CDR3 regions were amplified from RNA transcripts. The primer set for the first-round RT-PCR of the TCR CDR3 was HTBI. One entry per CDR3 protein results from TCRdb running MiXCR on the multiplex PCR reads. The sample lists 250,000 to 300,000 distinct CDR3 sequences, 10% to 15% occurring once. Orbital computed tomography, thyroid ultrasound, serum thyroxine and TRAb, and clinical symptoms together informed the diagnoses. The CDR3 length is 14 residues. Trimming took 6 bases from V and 3 from J, leaving 14 bases between them. Germline CDR1 reads MDHEN; CDR2 reads SYDVKM.

This receptor was obtained from a woman aged 25 to 45 with Graves' hyperthyroidism that later progressed to Graves' ophthalmopathy. Sequencing input: blood. V and J are TRBV28 and TRBJ1-2; perhaps TRBD1 as D (5 bases). CDR3 region: CASREPGRHYGYTF. The CDR3 region has the DNA TGTGCCAGCAGGGAGCCGGGACGGCACTATGGCTACACCTTC.